This TCR beta chain was observed in a study of cytomegalovirus exposure and HLA in healthy donors. Overall study findings and caveats: Most observed TCR sequences were rare, whereas some public TCRs were detected in many donors. The study listed roughly 150 cytomegalovirus-associated TCR beta chains.

The protocol was immunoSEQ multiplex PCR, while the TCRdb copy is restricted to in-frame clones and leaves out a portion. Counted here are under 300,000 clones, around 86% occurring once; the ten biggest clones make up around 1.2%. Germline CDR1 SGHTS, CDR2 YDEGEE. Trimming stripped 0 bases from V and 0 bases from J, with 7 bases between. The CDR3 covers 15 residues. As for this clone: What it recognizes is unknown.

The chain has TRBV5-8 and TRBJ1-5; no definite D call. Material: PBMCs. The sequence came from a woman aged 25 to 39 in good health and CMV-seropositive. The CDR3 DNA follows: TGTGCCAGCAGCTTGGGCAGATATAGCAATCAGCCCCAGCATTTT. Encoded protein: CASSLGRYSNQPQHF. Full variable domain (remainder filled in from reference TRBV5-8 and TRBJ1-5): EAGVTQSPTHLIKTRGQQATLRCSPISGHTSVYWYQQALGLGLQFLLWYDEGEERNRGNFPPRFSGRQFPNYSSELNVNALELEDSALYLCASSLGRYSNQPQHFGDGTRLSIL.